This TCR beta chain was sequenced in a study of OX40 agonist ivuxolimab in advanced cancers. In the study overall: Dose-escalation cases comprised hepatocellular carcinoma, melanoma, renal cell or head and neck cancer. Overall study findings and caveats: Researchers report that CD8+ T cells had, on average, more expanded clones than CD4+. By week 6 at 0.1 to 3.0 mg/kg, blood CD4+ and CD8+ T cells had expanded clonally.

Sequencing used immunoSEQ multiplex PCR; TCRdb keeps in-frame clones, though not all of them. The sample shows some 81,000 clones, about 86% of them seen only once. V was clipped by 6 bases and J by 3 bases, with 15 bases between them. CDR1 and CDR2 (germline): SQVTM, ANQGSEA. The CDR3 totals 13 residues. In the case of this clone: The antigen is unknown.

The TCR was taken from an adult with an advanced solid tumor such as melanoma, head and neck, liver or kidney cancer. The specimen comprised CD4+ or CD8+ T cells sorted from blood, sampled in a trial of the OX40 agonist ivuxolimab. The genes are TRBV29-1 and TRBJ2-7; D is tentatively TRBD1 or TRBD2 (5 bases each). CDR3 region: CSVSRDGSYEQYF. DNA of the CDR3: TGCAGCGTCTCCAGGGATGGGAGCTACGAGCAGTACTTC.